This TCR beta chain comes out of a study of molecular identifiers for immune sequencing clone quantification. Study-level information: Sequencing covered four of five parts into which replicate RNA from about 20,000 or 100,000 naive CD8 cells was split.

Findings and caveats of the study: Barcode sharing among identical TCR molecules could make large clones appear smaller.

This clonotype was observed many times. Its antigen is as yet unknown. A junction end diverges from the germline sequence, so it may reflect a read error. The sorting of naive CD8 T cells used the CD8+CD4-CCR7+CD45RA+ phenotype. This CDR3 spans 13 amino acids. In germline, CDR1 is SGHAT, CDR2 FQNNGV. TCRdb passed the PCR reads through MiXCR, listing each CDR3 protein once. The sample has around 480,000 distinct CDR3 sequences; around 21% are singletons. The specimen sequenced was naive CD8+ T cells from blood, with Jurkat cell RNA spiked in. As for subset: FACS-sorted CD8+CD4-CCR7+CD45RA+ naive T cells. The chain carries TRBV11-2 and TRBJ2-7; tentative D call: TRBD1 (5 bases). The clonotype comes from a human donor in good health. Some libraries in this study had Jurkat cell RNA spiked in. The CDR3 DNA is TGCGCCAGCAGCCCGGACACATCCTACGAGCAGTACTTC. It translates to CASSPDTSYEQYF.